A selection of T cell receptor beta chains follows, all from one sample in a study of blood T cell repertoires in COVID-19. Data came from immunoSEQ multiplex PCR; TCRdb stores just in-frame clones and leaves some out. The table shows some 31,000 clones, with approximately 82% occurring only once. Sequencing used peripheral blood. The receptors here all came from a woman aged 60-75 years with acute or convalescent COVID-19. Each CDR3 is given with its conserved first and last residue. The order of the fields is V gene, clone size, J gene, CDR3 length, D gene, CDR3 DNA, CDR3 protein. D genes are given only for firm matches. For some rows the clone size is stated as once, few or many, or as a class when expanded; others skip it.

v_gene: TRBV3-1/TRBV3-2; abundance: NA; j_gene: TRBJ1-2; len: 16; d_gene: TRBD1; CDR3nt: TGTGCCAGCAGCCAAGATTTGGTGGACAGGGCCTATGGCTACACCTTC; CDR3aa: CASSQDLVDRAYGYTF
v_gene: TRBV18; abundance: few; j_gene: TRBJ2-7; len: 15; d_gene: TRBD2; CDR3nt: TGTGCCAGCTCACCTTCGACTAGCGGGGGGAGGGAGCAGTACTTC; CDR3aa: CASSPSTSGGREQYF
v_gene: TRBV24-1; abundance: NA; j_gene: TRBJ2-2; len: 16; d_gene: NA; CDR3nt: TGTGCCACCAGTGATTTCGACAGGATGAACACCGGGGAGCTGTTTTTT; CDR3aa: CATSDFDRMNTGELFF
v_gene: TRBV6-5; abundance: once; j_gene: TRBJ1-3; len: 13; d_gene: TRBD1; CDR3nt: TGTGCCAGCGCAGGGGGCGCTGGAAACACCATATATTTT; CDR3aa: CASAGGAGNTIYF
v_gene: TRBV18; abundance: NA; j_gene: TRBJ2-3; len: 15; d_gene: TRBD1; CDR3nt: TGTGCCACCAAGGCCGGGACAGGCCGTTCTAGTACGCAGTATTTT; CDR3aa: CATKAGTGRSSTQYF
v_gene: TRBV7-9; abundance: NA; j_gene: TRBJ1-3; len: 13; d_gene: NA; CDR3nt: TGTGCCGGGGCCCACAGCTCTGGAAACACCATATATTTT; CDR3aa: CAGAHSSGNTIYF
v_gene: TRBV11-3; abundance: NA; j_gene: TRBJ2-2; len: 17; d_gene: TRBD2; CDR3nt: TGTGCCAGCAGCAGATTGACACTAGCGGGGGATACCGGGGAGCTGTTTTTT; CDR3aa: CASSRLTLAGDTGELFF
v_gene: TRBV4-1; abundance: NA; j_gene: TRBJ2-3; len: 14; d_gene: NA; CDR3nt: TGCGCCAGCAGCCTACGGGACTCGGTGGATACGCAGTATTTT; CDR3aa: CASSLRDSVDTQYF
v_gene: TRBV7-8; abundance: NA; j_gene: TRBJ1-6; len: 18; d_gene: TRBD1; CDR3nt: TGTGCCAGCATCTGGGGGGCAGATACCGGGACAGAGAATTCACCCCTCCACTTT; CDR3aa: CASIWGADTGTENSPLHF
v_gene: TRBV3-1/TRBV3-2; abundance: NA; j_gene: TRBJ1-4; len: 16; d_gene: NA; CDR3nt: TGTGCCAGCAGCGACAGGAAGACAGGACAAAATGAAAAACTGTTTTTT; CDR3aa: CASSDRKTGQNEKLFF
v_gene: TRBV5-4; abundance: NA; j_gene: TRBJ2-2; len: 14; d_gene: TRBD2; CDR3nt: TGTGCCAGCAGCTTCCGGGGGGGCACCGGGGAGCTGTTTTTT; CDR3aa: CASSFRGGTGELFF
v_gene: TRBV11-3; abundance: NA; j_gene: TRBJ2-3; len: 13; d_gene: NA; CDR3nt: TGTGCCAGCAGCCCAGGAGGATCAGATACGCAGTATTTT; CDR3aa: CASSPGGSDTQYF
v_gene: TRBV2; abundance: NA; j_gene: TRBJ1-1; len: 14; d_gene: TRBD1; CDR3nt: TGTGCCAGCAGTGGACAGGGAGCCGGCACTGAAGCTTTCTTT; CDR3aa: CASSGQGAGTEAFF
v_gene: TRBV2; abundance: NA; j_gene: TRBJ1-1; len: 16; d_gene: NA; CDR3nt: TGTGCCAGCAGTGTCTCGACAGGAAACATGAACACTGAAGCTTTCTTT; CDR3aa: CASSVSTGNMNTEAFF
v_gene: TRBV5-4; abundance: few; j_gene: TRBJ2-2; len: 18; d_gene: TRBD2; CDR3nt: TGTGCCAGCAGCTCGCCAACTAGCGGGGGGACGCGGACCGGGGAGCTGTTTTTT; CDR3aa: CASSSPTSGGTRTGELFF
v_gene: TRBV30; abundance: NA; j_gene: TRBJ1-2; len: 14; d_gene: TRBD1; CDR3nt: TGTGCCTGGAACCGGGACAGCACTAACTATGGCTACACCTTC; CDR3aa: CAWNRDSTNYGYTF
v_gene: TRBV5-4; abundance: NA; j_gene: TRBJ2-3; len: 16; d_gene: NA; CDR3nt: TGTGCCAGCAGCTCGAAACTAGAGGCTGCCACAGATACGCAGTATTTT; CDR3aa: CASSSKLEAATDTQYF
v_gene: TRBV7-6; abundance: NA; j_gene: TRBJ2-7; len: 12; d_gene: TRBD2; CDR3nt: TGTGCCAGCGGGAGGGCTGGGGGCGAGCAGTACTTC; CDR3aa: CASGRAGGEQYF
v_gene: TRBV5-1; abundance: few; j_gene: TRBJ2-5; len: 14; d_gene: NA; CDR3nt: TGCGCCAGCAGCTTCGGTACTAGCCAGGAGACCCAGTACTTC; CDR3aa: CASSFGTSQETQYF
v_gene: TRBV19; abundance: NA; j_gene: TRBJ2-1; len: 13; d_gene: NA; CDR3nt: TGTGCCAGTGGAGGGAACGGAGGCAATGAGCAGTTCTTC; CDR3aa: CASGGNGGNEQFF
v_gene: TRBV7-9; abundance: NA; j_gene: TRBJ2-5; len: 15; d_gene: NA; CDR3nt: TGTGCCAGCAGCTTAGGTGTGGGGGCCGGGGAGACCCAGTACTTC; CDR3aa: CASSLGVGAGETQYF
v_gene: TRBV3-1/TRBV3-2; abundance: NA; j_gene: TRBJ1-2; len: 15; d_gene: TRBD1; CDR3nt: TGTGCCAGCAGCCAAGGAATTGGGACAGGGTATGGCTACACCTTC; CDR3aa: CASSQGIGTGYGYTF
v_gene: TRBV2; abundance: NA; j_gene: TRBJ2-1; len: 18; d_gene: TRBD1; CDR3nt: TGTGCCAGCAGTGAAGCGCTCTTCATAGGGACAGGGGGTGATGAGCAGTTCTTC; CDR3aa: CASSEALFIGTGGDEQFF
v_gene: TRBV5-1; abundance: NA; j_gene: TRBJ1-2; len: 13; d_gene: NA; CDR3nt: TGCGCCAGCAGCTTGAGCCAGGCCTATGGCTACACCTTC; CDR3aa: CASSLSQAYGYTF
v_gene: TRBV5-1; abundance: few; j_gene: TRBJ2-7; len: 13; d_gene: NA; CDR3nt: TGCGCCAGCAGCTTGGCCCCTGGGAGCGAGCAGTACTTC; CDR3aa: CASSLAPGSEQYF
v_gene: TRBV11-2; abundance: NA; j_gene: TRBJ2-7; len: 13; d_gene: NA; CDR3nt: TGTGCCAGCAGCTTAGAGCGTGGGAGCGAGCAGTACTTC; CDR3aa: CASSLERGSEQYF
v_gene: TRBV29-1; abundance: once; j_gene: TRBJ1-2; len: 15; d_gene: TRBD1; CDR3nt: TGCAGCGTTGAAGAGCCGACAGGGTTTGAGGATGGCTACACCTTC; CDR3aa: CSVEEPTGFEDGYTF
v_gene: TRBV18; abundance: NA; j_gene: TRBJ2-5; len: 15; d_gene: TRBD1; CDR3nt: TGTGCCAGCTCACCTGAACAGGGGCCAGGGGAGACCCAGTACTTC; CDR3aa: CASSPEQGPGETQYF
v_gene: TRBV12-3/TRBV12-4; abundance: NA; j_gene: TRBJ1-5; len: 12; d_gene: NA; CDR3nt: TGTGCCAGGTCCCGGGGGGGTCAGCCCCAGCATTTT; CDR3aa: CARSRGGQPQHF
v_gene: TRBV7-2; abundance: few; j_gene: TRBJ2-1; len: 16; d_gene: TRBD1; CDR3nt: TGTGCCAGCAGCTTAGGGGGACAGGGAGGTGACAATGAGCAGTTCTTC; CDR3aa: CASSLGGQGGDNEQFF
v_gene: TRBV7-3; abundance: NA; j_gene: TRBJ1-6; len: 15; d_gene: NA; CDR3nt: TGTGCCAGCAGCTTAAGTCGGGGTACGAATTCACCCCTCCACTTT; CDR3aa: CASSLSRGTNSPLHF
v_gene: TRBV6-2/TRBV6-3; abundance: NA; j_gene: TRBJ2-2; len: 15; d_gene: TRBD2; CDR3nt: TGTGCCAGCAGTTTCGGGGGGTCGTTGACCGGGGAGCTGTTTTTT; CDR3aa: CASSFGGSLTGELFF
v_gene: TRBV4-1; abundance: NA; j_gene: TRBJ1-6; len: 17; d_gene: NA; CDR3nt: TGCGCCAGCAGCCAAGGAGGAATTCGTTCCGACAATTCACCCCTCCACTTT; CDR3aa: CASSQGGIRSDNSPLHF
v_gene: TRBV2; abundance: NA; j_gene: TRBJ2-2; len: 17; d_gene: TRBD2; CDR3nt: TGTGCCAGCAGTGAGACTAGCGGGGGAGCGAACACCGGGGAGCTGTTTTTT; CDR3aa: CASSETSGGANTGELFF
v_gene: TRBV27; abundance: NA; j_gene: TRBJ2-6; len: 13; d_gene: NA; CDR3nt: TGTGCCAGCAGGAGCTCTGGGGCCAACGTCCTGACTTTC; CDR3aa: CASRSSGANVLTF
v_gene: TRBV11-2; abundance: NA; j_gene: TRBJ1-2; len: 17; d_gene: NA; CDR3nt: TGTGCCAGCAGCTCACTACGGCTGGGTGGAGGGGACTATGGCTACACCTTC; CDR3aa: CASSSLRLGGGDYGYTF
v_gene: TRBV5-4; abundance: NA; j_gene: TRBJ1-1; len: 14; d_gene: NA; CDR3nt: TGTGCCAGCAGCCTCGGGGATAGGAACACTGAAGCTTTCTTT; CDR3aa: CASSLGDRNTEAFF
v_gene: TRBV4-2; abundance: NA; j_gene: TRBJ2-1; len: 14; d_gene: TRBD2; CDR3nt: TGTGCCAGCAGTTCGGTGGGGGGGTACAATGAGCAGTTCTTC; CDR3aa: CASSSVGGYNEQFF
v_gene: TRBV4-1; abundance: NA; j_gene: TRBJ1-6; len: 12; d_gene: TRBD1; CDR3nt: TGCGCCAGCAGCCAAGGGGACAGGGCCCTCCACTTT; CDR3aa: CASSQGDRALHF
v_gene: TRBV5-1; abundance: NA; j_gene: TRBJ2-1; len: 14; d_gene: TRBD2; CDR3nt: TGCGCCAGCAGCGCGGGGGGATCCTACAATGAGCAGTTCTTC; CDR3aa: CASSAGGSYNEQFF
v_gene: TRBV27; abundance: NA; j_gene: TRBJ2-7; len: 19; d_gene: TRBD1; CDR3nt: TGTGCCAGCAGTCCCACAACCCCCAGGACAGGGCCTCTTTCCTACGAGCAGTACTTC; CDR3aa: CASSPTTPRTGPLSYEQYF
v_gene: TRBV3-1/TRBV3-2; abundance: NA; j_gene: TRBJ1-1; len: 14; d_gene: TRBD1; CDR3nt: TGTGCCAGCAGCCCTTGGGACAGCGGAACTGAAGCTTTCTTT; CDR3aa: CASSPWDSGTEAFF
v_gene: TRBV19; abundance: NA; j_gene: TRBJ1-2; len: 16; d_gene: NA; CDR3nt: TGTGCCAGTAGTATTATGGGTCTCCCCAGGGGCTATGGCTACACCTTC; CDR3aa: CASSIMGLPRGYGYTF
v_gene: TRBV5-5; abundance: few; j_gene: TRBJ1-5; len: 14; d_gene: NA; CDR3nt: TGTGCCAGCAGCTCGGGAGGGATTAATCAGCCCCAGCATTTT; CDR3aa: CASSSGGINQPQHF
v_gene: TRBV27; abundance: NA; j_gene: TRBJ2-7; len: 14; d_gene: NA; CDR3nt: TGTGCCAGCAGTTTATTTGCAGGATCCTACGAGCAGTACTTC; CDR3aa: CASSLFAGSYEQYF
v_gene: TRBV7-9; abundance: NA; j_gene: TRBJ1-2; len: 14; d_gene: TRBD1; CDR3nt: TGTGCCAGCAGCTCGCCACAGGGGGCGTATGGCTACACCTTC; CDR3aa: CASSSPQGAYGYTF
v_gene: TRBV28; abundance: NA; j_gene: TRBJ2-5; len: 20; d_gene: TRBD2; CDR3nt: TGTGCCAGCAGTTCCCCCGCGGGGGTAGCGGGGGTACGCGGCCGAGAGACCCAGTACTTC; CDR3aa: CASSSPAGVAGVRGRETQYF
v_gene: TRBV28; abundance: NA; j_gene: TRBJ2-3; len: 15; d_gene: TRBD2; CDR3nt: TGTGCCAGCAGTCAGCCTAGCGGGGGCATGGATACGCAGTATTTT; CDR3aa: CASSQPSGGMDTQYF
v_gene: TRBV5-6; abundance: NA; j_gene: TRBJ2-7; len: 17; d_gene: TRBD2; CDR3nt: TGTGCCAGCAGCTTAGGCGGGGGGCTCTCGTTTACCTACGAGCAGTACTTC; CDR3aa: CASSLGGGLSFTYEQYF
v_gene: TRBV6-6; abundance: few; j_gene: TRBJ1-1; len: 12; d_gene: NA; CDR3nt: TGTGCCAGCGGGCGGGGTTACACTGAAGCTTTCTTT; CDR3aa: CASGRGYTEAFF
v_gene: TRBV5-4; abundance: few; j_gene: TRBJ2-1; len: 16; d_gene: NA; CDR3nt: TGTGCCAGCAGCGTGCGGGGATTTCTCTCCTACAATGAGCAGTTCTTC; CDR3aa: CASSVRGFLSYNEQFF
v_gene: TRBV2; abundance: NA; j_gene: TRBJ1-2; len: 14; d_gene: TRBD1; CDR3nt: TGTGCCAGCAGTGAAACAGAGGGGGCCGGGGGCTACACCTTC; CDR3aa: CASSETEGAGGYTF
v_gene: TRBV7-2; abundance: NA; j_gene: TRBJ2-5; len: 14; d_gene: NA; CDR3nt: TGTGCCAGCAGCTTAGTTCTGGGCCGGGAGACCCAGTACTTC; CDR3aa: CASSLVLGRETQYF